The rows below give T cell receptor beta chains drawn from one sample of a study of Ad26.COV2.S vaccination and SARS-CoV-2 variants. Sequenced by immunoSEQ multiplex PCR; TCRdb stores in-frame clones only, minus some. The table has about 350,000 clones, roughly 84% seen once. The material sequenced was peripheral blood, taken in a trial of Ad26.COV2.S vaccine versus placebo. All receptors derive from a person between 18 and 65 years old who received the Ad26.COV2.S COVID-19 vaccine or a placebo. Both conserved end residues are part of each CDR3. A D gene is named only where the DNA matches it firmly. Size is omitted from some rows. Given values are once, few, many or a class for expanded clones.

J	V	D	size	DNA	CDR3
TRBJ1-1	TRBV27	-	-	TGTGCCAGTCGTATCCCGGGGAACACTGAAGCTTTCTTT	CASRIPGNTEAFF
TRBJ1-4	TRBV5-4	TRBD1	-	TGTGCCAGCAGCTTGGTGGGCCAGGGGGATGAAAAACTGTTTTTT	CASSLVGQGDEKLFF
TRBJ2-7	TRBV15	-	-	TGTGCCACCAGCAGAGGCCTTGAGGGTATCCACGAGCAGTACTTC	CATSRGLEGIHEQYF
TRBJ2-7	TRBV4-3	-	-	TGCGCCAGCAGCCCCAAGACTAACTCCTACGAGCAGTACTTC	CASSPKTNSYEQYF
TRBJ1-1	TRBV2	-	-	TGTGCCAGCTATATGAACACTGAAGCTTTCTTT	CASYMNTEAFF
TRBJ2-2	TRBV27	-	-	TGTGCCAGCAGGGGGACTCAGACTAGACCGAACACCGGGGAGCTGTTTTTT	CASRGTQTRPNTGELFF
TRBJ1-5	TRBV24-1	-	-	TGTGCCACCAGTGACTCGGACGATCAGCCCCAGCATTTT	CATSDSDDQPQHF
TRBJ2-7	TRBV18	-	once	TGTGCCAGCTCAATCACAGGTAGCTCCTACGAGCAGTACTTC	CASSITGSSYEQYF
TRBJ2-1	TRBV6-5	-	-	TGTGCCAGCAGTTCAGACAGGTCAGCCGAGGATGAGCAGTTCTTC	CASSSDRSAEDEQFF
TRBJ2-1	TRBV6-5	-	-	TGTGCCAGCAGTCCATCCGTTCTGGGGGGTGAGCAGTTCTTC	CASSPSVLGGEQFF
TRBJ2-7	TRBV2	-	-	TGTGCCAGCAGTTTAGGGGATGAGCAGTACTTC	CASSLGDEQYF
TRBJ2-2	TRBV27	-	-	TGTGCCAGCAGTTTCTCAGGGCCGAACACCGGGGAGCTGTTTTTT	CASSFSGPNTGELFF
TRBJ2-3	TRBV14	-	-	TGTGCCAGCAGCCAAGCGCGGAGAGATACGCAGTATTTT	CASSQARRDTQYF
TRBJ2-1	TRBV7-7	TRBD2	-	TGTGCCAGCAGCTCCGGACTAGCGGGAACGAATGAGCAGTTCTTC	CASSSGLAGTNEQFF
TRBJ2-3	TRBV19	-	-	TGTGCCAGTAGTCCTAGTGCAGATACGCAGTATTTT	CASSPSADTQYF
TRBJ1-2	TRBV28	-	few	TGTGCCAGCAGTTCTGGGGCGGATTCCTATGGCTACACCTTC	CASSSGADSYGYTF
TRBJ1-2	TRBV9	TRBD1	once	TGTGCCAGCAGCGTCGGACAGGGTAGCGGCTACACCTTC	CASSVGQGSGYTF
TRBJ1-1	TRBV7-9	-	-	TGTGCCAGCAGCTTAGGCGGGACGGGGGGCACTGAAGCTTTCTTT	CASSLGGTGGTEAFF
TRBJ2-1	TRBV6-5	TRBD2	-	TGTGCCAGCAGTTACTCCCCCTTAGCGGGCCATGAGCAGTTCTTC	CASSYSPLAGHEQFF
TRBJ2-1	TRBV9	TRBD2	-	TGTGCCAGCAGCACCGCCGTTGACGGCGGGGGGGCAAAGGGGTCCTACAATGAGCAGTTCTTC	CASSTAVDGGGAKGSYNEQFF
TRBJ2-7	TRBV2	-	once	TGTGCCAGCAGGTTACAGGGCTACGAGCAGTACTTC	CASRLQGYEQYF
TRBJ2-7	TRBV7-9	TRBD1	-	TGTGCCAGCAGCTACCTTCGGGGACAGGGGGCGGGGGAGCAGTACTTC	CASSYLRGQGAGEQYF
TRBJ2-3	TRBV3-1/TRBV3-2	-	once	TGTGCCAGCAGCCACGGGCAGGTCAGGAAAATAGATACGCAGTATTTT	CASSHGQVRKIDTQYF
TRBJ2-7	TRBV6-5	TRBD2	-	TGTGCCAGCAGTCCCAGCGGGGGGGCACCCTACGAGCAGTACTTC	CASSPSGGAPYEQYF
TRBJ2-2	TRBV7-2	TRBD2	-	TGTGCCAGCAGCCCTCTATGGGGACTAGCGGGAGGTACCGGGGAGCTGTTTTTT	CASSPLWGLAGGTGELFF
TRBJ1-4	TRBV5-1	-	-	TGCGCCAGCAGCTTGGAGGGGCCTATTAATGAAAAACTGTTTTTT	CASSLEGPINEKLFF
TRBJ2-7	TRBV28	-	-	TGTGCCAGCGTTGGAAGGAGGAACTCCTACGAGCAGTACTTC	CASVGRRNSYEQYF
TRBJ1-2	TRBV29-1	-	-	TGCAGCGTTGCCCGGGGGCGAGGTTCGTCAAACTATGGCTACACCTTC	CSVARGRGSSNYGYTF
TRBJ2-7	TRBV30	-	-	TGTGCCTGGAGTGTTGGCAACTACGAGCAGTACTTC	CAWSVGNYEQYF
TRBJ2-7	TRBV7-8	TRBD1	-	TGTGCCAGCAGCCCAAGACAGGGAAGGTCCTACGAGCAGTACTTC	CASSPRQGRSYEQYF
TRBJ1-4	TRBV18	-	-	TGTGCCAGCTCACTTGCAGAGGAAAAACTGTTTTTT	CASSLAEEKLFF
TRBJ2-1	TRBV6-2/TRBV6-3	-	-	TGTGCCAGCAGTTACTCGCCCGGCTTCTACAATGAGCAGTTCTTC	CASSYSPGFYNEQFF
TRBJ2-1	TRBV28	-	-	TGTGCCAGCCCCCCAATTCGAGGATCGACTAGAACCTACAATGAGCAGTTCTTC	CASPPIRGSTRTYNEQFF
TRBJ1-1	TRBV2	-	-	TGTGCCGGGAAACAAGGGTTCAGAGAGAACACTGAAGCTTTCTTT	CAGKQGFRENTEAFF
TRBJ1-5	TRBV21-1	-	-	TGTGCCAGCACCCCGGGCGGGGGTATAAGCAATCAGCCCCAGCATTTT	CASTPGGGISNQPQHF
TRBJ2-1	TRBV14	TRBD2	-	TGTGCCAGCAGCCAACGACTAGCGGGAGGGAACTCCTACAATGAGCAGTTCTTC	CASSQRLAGGNSYNEQFF
TRBJ1-4	TRBV19	-	once	TGTGCCAGTAGTTCCAGGGAACGCGGTGAAAAACTGTTTTTT	CASSSRERGEKLFF
TRBJ1-2	TRBV10-2	TRBD1	few	TGCGCCAGCAGTGAGGCGACAGGGGGCAAGGGCTACACCTTC	CASSEATGGKGYTF
TRBJ2-2	TRBV29-1	-	-	TGCAGCGGCGGGGAGCCCGGGGAGCTGTTTTTT	CSGGEPGELFF
TRBJ1-3	TRBV19	-	-	TGTGCCAGTAGTATTTCCTCGGCCGGAAACACCATATATTTT	CASSISSAGNTIYF
TRBJ2-1	TRBV14	TRBD2	once	TGTGCCAGCAGCCAATTGACTAGCGGAAACAATGAGCAGTTCTTC	CASSQLTSGNNEQFF
TRBJ2-1	TRBV7-9	-	-	TGTGCCAGCAGCCACAGGAACTCCTACAATGAGCAGTTCTTC	CASSHRNSYNEQFF
TRBJ1-5	TRBV12-3/TRBV12-4	TRBD1	-	TGTGCCAGCGGGGACAGGGGAATTCAGCCCCAGCATTTT	CASGDRGIQPQHF
TRBJ2-5	TRBV5-5	-	many	TGTGCCAGCAGCTTAAACCTTAGCGGAGAAGAGACCCAGTACTTC	CASSLNLSGEETQYF
TRBJ1-2	TRBV28	TRBD1	-	TGTGCCAGCAGTCTACCGGGACAGCGTCTTTCCTTC	CASSLPGQRLSF
TRBJ1-1	TRBV2	-	-	TGTGCCAGCAGTGTTTTTGTGAACACTGAAGCTTTCTTT	CASSVFVNTEAFF
TRBJ2-1	TRBV20-1	TRBD1	-	TGCAGTGCTACAGGGGGAACTGAGCAGTTCTTC	CSATGGTEQFF
TRBJ2-1	TRBV3-1/TRBV3-2	-	-	TGTGCCAGCAGCCACGGCTGGGGCTCCTACAATGAGCAGTTCTTC	CASSHGWGSYNEQFF
TRBJ1-1	TRBV29-1	-	many	TGCAGCGCCGCTGACGGACAGCTCATGAACACTGAAGCTTTCTTT	CSAADGQLMNTEAFF
TRBJ2-3	TRBV6-4	-	-	TGTGCCAGCAGCCCCGGACCGGGGGCAGATACGCAGTATTTT	CASSPGPGADTQYF
TRBJ2-1	TRBV20-1	TRBD2	-	TGCAGTGCTAGTGGATTAGGACTAGCGGGAAATGATGAGCAGTTCTTC	CSASGLGLAGNDEQFF
TRBJ2-3	TRBV9	TRBD2	once	TGTGCCAGCAGCGTAGCTGGGGGGGGAACCTACTTACTCACAGATACGCAGTATTTT	CASSVAGGGTYLLTDTQYF
TRBJ1-5	TRBV6-5	-	-	TGTGCCAGCAGTACAGGGTGGGCGGACCAGCCCCAGCATTTT	CASSTGWADQPQHF
TRBJ1-1	TRBV29-1	-	once	TGCAGCGTTTGGGCCATGAACACTGAAGCTGGAGTGTTCTTT	CSVWAMNTEAGVFF
TRBJ2-7	TRBV19	-	once	TGTGCCAGTAGGGCCGGACTACCCTACGAGCAGTACTTC	CASRAGLPYEQYF
TRBJ1-2	TRBV15	-	-	TGTGCCACCAGCACCTGGATGGGGGTCTGGTACACCTTC	CATSTWMGVWYTF
TRBJ2-3	TRBV6-5	TRBD2	-	TGTGCCAGCAGTCCCGGGGGGGCTGGCTCAGATACGCAGTATTTT	CASSPGGAGSDTQYF
TRBJ2-2	TRBV11-3	-	-	TGTGCCAGCGCGGCGAACACCGGGGAGCTGTTTTTT	CASAANTGELFF
TRBJ1-5	TRBV10-3	-	-	TGTGCCATCAGTGAGGGACGAGGGGCGGCACAGCCCCAGCATTTT	CAISEGRGAAQPQHF
TRBJ2-3	TRBV5-1	-	-	TGCGCCAGCCGGATCTACAGCATGACTAGCACAGATACGCAGTATTTT	CASRIYSMTSTDTQYF